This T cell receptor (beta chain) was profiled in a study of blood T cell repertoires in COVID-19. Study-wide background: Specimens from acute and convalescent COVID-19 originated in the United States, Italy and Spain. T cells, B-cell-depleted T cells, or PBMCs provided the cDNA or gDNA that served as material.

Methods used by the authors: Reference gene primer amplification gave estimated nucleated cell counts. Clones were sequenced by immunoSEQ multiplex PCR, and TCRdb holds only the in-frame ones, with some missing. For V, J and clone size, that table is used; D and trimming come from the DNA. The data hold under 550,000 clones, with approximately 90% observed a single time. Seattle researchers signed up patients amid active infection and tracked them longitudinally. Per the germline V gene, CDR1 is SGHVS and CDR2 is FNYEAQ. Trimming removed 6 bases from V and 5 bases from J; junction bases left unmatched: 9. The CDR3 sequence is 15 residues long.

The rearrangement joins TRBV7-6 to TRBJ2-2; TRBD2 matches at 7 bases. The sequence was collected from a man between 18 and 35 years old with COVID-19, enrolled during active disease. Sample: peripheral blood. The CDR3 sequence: CASRRGGIPTGELFF. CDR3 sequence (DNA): TGTGCCAGCAGACGGGGAGGGATCCCAACCGGGGAGCTGTTTTTT.